This T cell receptor (beta chain) was profiled in a study of T cell responses to AZD1222 COVID-19 vaccine (dated by TCRdb to the early 2020s). Describing the broader study: TCR sequencing was performed for about 250 trial participants, of whom around 200 were given two doses of AZD1222 and approximately 25 were given two doses of MenACWY control vaccine. Trial participants were enrolled by age into subgroups of 18-55, 56-69 and 70-plus years, and 148, 28 and 57 TCR-sequenced participants, respectively, were included in these subgroups.

For this clone: Its antigen target is currently unknown. Per-base qualities were not stored, and no clone one base away is much larger. Other DNA sequences from this sample encode an identical CDR3 as well.

The sample's time point label, in plain terms: about 28 days (+/-7) after the second vaccine dose. Because spike-specific TCR depth and breadth did not differ between the two schedules, AZD1222 recipients who got a second dose at roughly 4 weeks were pooled with those who got a second dose at roughly 12 weeks. Samples from vaccinated people were obtained from the UK trials COV001 and COV002, which included a single-blind randomized controlled phase 2/3 trial of AZD1222 (ChAdOx1 nCoV-19) in healthy adults. For TCRbeta chain sequencing, PBMC samples were collected from trial participants at day 0 and at day 28 after the second dose. What the work shows at the level of the full study, not this receptor alone: Only five to seven AZD1222 recipients were SARS-CoV-2 seropositive at baseline, limiting conclusions about previously exposed vaccinees. Participants were mostly white British, with more females than males. The authors suggested clonal diversity may have been underestimated. Reportedly, close to half of the unique spike-specific TCRs recognized epitopes lying outside the regions that are mutated in the B.1.351 and B.1.1.7 variants. A significant rise in spike-specific TCR breadth and depth was observed after two AZD1222 doses relative to day 0 and relative to MenACWY recipients. The whole spike protein was spanned by vaccine-associated CD4 TCRs, and dominant responses were seen in regions 160-218 and 743-854. In the small 56-69-year group, the increase in depth fell short of significance, most likely because of low power. No day 14 peak-response samples were available, so repertoires were characterized only after the peak T cell response.

The CDR3 regions of human TCRbeta chains were subjected to immunosequencing. For the original study's pipeline: Repertoire TCRs were checked for matches against a reference library of SARS-CoV-2-specific TCRs that had been generated using the MIRA antigen-specificity platform. Breadth was defined as the fraction of unique TCRs that were SARS-CoV-2-associated, and depth was defined as the fraction of total T cells that were SARS-CoV-2-associated. Each spike-specific TCR was assigned to its reactive spike region and to a CD4 or CD8 class using the MIRA data. Log10-transformed breadth and depth values were compared by one-way ANOVA with Sidak's multiple comparisons tests. The source is immuneACCESS, and TCRdb retained only in-frame sequences with V and J called. Part of the clones is not carried over; for the studies checked, unresolved V genes explain less than half of this, and the remainder is unexplained. That table gives V, J and clone size, and the DNA gave D and trimming. This sample comprises 190,000 or so clones, roughly 92% of them detected only once. Approximately 1% of the sample rests with the top ten.

Taken from cysteine to phenylalanine, the CDR3 has 14 residues. Only CDR3 DNA is held: 42 bases, read in frame from base 1. V is clipped by 4 bases and J by 0 bases, and the sequence between their germline boundaries is 9 bases long. According to the germline V gene, CDR1 reads MNHEY and CDR2 reads SVGAGI. The rearranged segments are TRBV6-5 and TRBJ1-1, with no D gene named confidently. This TCR was sampled from an adult who received the AZD1222 COVID-19 vaccine. The input for sequencing was peripheral blood, taken 28 days after the second AZD1222 dose. The CDR3 in this case is CASSSRGVNTEAFF. In nucleotides, the sequence is TGTGCCAGCAGTTCCCGCGGGGTGAACACTGAAGCTTTCTTT.